The TCR beta chain described here comes from a study of Ad26.COV2.S vaccination and SARS-CoV-2 variants. The CDR3 sequence is 14 residues long. Germline lookup yields CDR1 SGDLS and CDR2 YYNGEE. The V and J ends lost 0 bases and 5 bases respectively, with 8 bases between them. Generated by immunoSEQ multiplex PCR, the TCRdb table keeps only in-frame clones and is missing some. The repertoire consists of 300,000 to 400,000 clones, with about 92% occurring once and the leading ten covering 3% to 5%. Concerning this clone itself: Its antigen is not identified.

Study results and caveats: Vaccine and placebo groups showed comparable non-spike TCR breadth. Total responses of T cells may have been underestimated by the analyses of TCR breadth and depth.

The sequencing here drew on peripheral blood, taken after recovery from COVID-19. This chain links TRBV9 with TRBJ2-2; D gene unclear. This sequence originates from a human donor who had recovered from COVID-19. CDR3 loop: CASSVGGRTGELFF. CDR3 nucleotide sequence: TGTGCCAGCAGCGTAGGGGGTAGGACCGGGGAGCTGTTTTTT. Full variable domain (remainder filled in from reference TRBV9 and TRBJ2-2): DSGVTQTPKHLITATGQRVTLRCSPRSGDLSVYWYQQSLDQGLQFLIQYYNGEERAKGNILERFSAQQFPDLHSELNLSSLELGDSALYFCASSVGGRTGELFFGEGSRLTVL.